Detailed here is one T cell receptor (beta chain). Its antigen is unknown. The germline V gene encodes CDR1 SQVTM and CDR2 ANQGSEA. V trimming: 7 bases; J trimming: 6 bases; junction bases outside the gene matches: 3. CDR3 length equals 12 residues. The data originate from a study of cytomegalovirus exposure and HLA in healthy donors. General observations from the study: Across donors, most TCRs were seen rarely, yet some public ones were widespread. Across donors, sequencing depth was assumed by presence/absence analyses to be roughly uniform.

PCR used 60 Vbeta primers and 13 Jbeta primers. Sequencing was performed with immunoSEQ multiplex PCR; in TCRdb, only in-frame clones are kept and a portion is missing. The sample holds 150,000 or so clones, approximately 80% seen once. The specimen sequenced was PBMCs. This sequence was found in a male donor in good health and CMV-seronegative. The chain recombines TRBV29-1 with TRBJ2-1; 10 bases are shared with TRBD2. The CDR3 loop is CSGLAGGNEQFF. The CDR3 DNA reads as TGCAGCGGACTAGCGGGTGGCAATGAGCAGTTCTTC.